This TCR beta chain was captured in a study of OX40 agonist ivuxolimab in advanced cancers. Study-level background: Allowance was made for prior anti-PD-1, anti-PD-L1 or anti-CTLA-4 therapy, and roughly 40% had some.

Trimming took off 1 base at V and 3 bases at J, with 10 bases between the two ends. The CDR3 totals 15 residues. CDR1 MGHDK and CDR2 SYGVNS come from the germline V gene. Assay used: immunoSEQ multiplex PCR; TCRdb lists only in-frame clones, some missing. In the table there are some 50,000 clones, 84% of which are singletons. This specimen was CD4+ or CD8+ T cells sorted from blood, taken in a trial of the OX40 agonist ivuxolimab. The chain combines TRBV25-1 with TRBJ2-1; D may match TRBD1 or TRBD2 (7 bases each). The sequence derives from an adult with an advanced solid tumor such as melanoma, head and neck, liver or kidney cancer. The DNA of the CDR3 is TGTGCCAGCAGTGAATCAGGGGGGGGCTACAATGAGCAGTTCTTC. Amino acid sequence: CASSESGGGYNEQFF.